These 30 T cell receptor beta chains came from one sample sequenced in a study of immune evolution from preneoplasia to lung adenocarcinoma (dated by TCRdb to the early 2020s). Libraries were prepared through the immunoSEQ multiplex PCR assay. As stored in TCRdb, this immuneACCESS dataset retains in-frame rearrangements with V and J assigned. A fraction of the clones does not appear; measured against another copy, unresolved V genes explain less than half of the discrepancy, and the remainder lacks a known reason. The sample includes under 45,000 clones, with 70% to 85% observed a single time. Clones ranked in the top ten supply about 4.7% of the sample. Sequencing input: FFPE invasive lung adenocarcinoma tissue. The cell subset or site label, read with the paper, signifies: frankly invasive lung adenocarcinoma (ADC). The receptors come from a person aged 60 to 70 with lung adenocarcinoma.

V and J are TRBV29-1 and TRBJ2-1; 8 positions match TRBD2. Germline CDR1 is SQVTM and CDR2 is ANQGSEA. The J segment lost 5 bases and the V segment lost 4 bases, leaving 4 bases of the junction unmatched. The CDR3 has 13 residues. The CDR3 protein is CSVAQRENNEQFF. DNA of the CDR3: TGCAGCGTTGCCCAGCGGGAGAACAATGAGCAGTTCTTC.

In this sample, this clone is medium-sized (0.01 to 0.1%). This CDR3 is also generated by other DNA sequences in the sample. The CDR3 nucleotides are TGTGCCAGCAGTGCGACAGGAGGCAATCAGCCCCAGCATTTT. Its translation: CASSATGGNQPQHF. The chain carries TRBV2 and TRBJ1-5; possible D gene TRBD1, 6 bases. The length of the CDR3 is 14 residues. V lost 4 bases and J lost 2, with 9 bases in between. Germline CDR1 and CDR2: SNHLY and FYNNEI.

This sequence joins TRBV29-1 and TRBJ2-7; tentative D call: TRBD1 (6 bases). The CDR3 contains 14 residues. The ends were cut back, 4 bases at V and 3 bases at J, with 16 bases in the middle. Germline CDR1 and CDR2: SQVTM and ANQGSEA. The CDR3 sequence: CSVAQGDRIYEQYF. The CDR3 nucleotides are TGCAGCGTTGCACAGGGAGATCGGATCTACGAGCAGTACTTC.

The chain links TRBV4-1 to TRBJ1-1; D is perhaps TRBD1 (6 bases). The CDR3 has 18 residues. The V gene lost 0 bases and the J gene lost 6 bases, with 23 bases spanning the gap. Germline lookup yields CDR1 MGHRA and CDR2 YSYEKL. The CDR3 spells CASSQDSRGQLPGAEAFF. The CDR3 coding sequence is TGCGCCAGCAGCCAAGATTCCCGGGGACAACTCCCCGGGGCTGAAGCTTTCTTT.

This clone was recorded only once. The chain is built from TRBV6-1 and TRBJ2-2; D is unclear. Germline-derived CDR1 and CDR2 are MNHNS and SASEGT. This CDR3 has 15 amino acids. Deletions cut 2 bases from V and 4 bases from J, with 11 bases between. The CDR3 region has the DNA TGTGCCAGCAGTGAATTGGAAGAACCCACCGGGGAGCTGTTTTTT. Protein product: CASSELEEPTGELFF.

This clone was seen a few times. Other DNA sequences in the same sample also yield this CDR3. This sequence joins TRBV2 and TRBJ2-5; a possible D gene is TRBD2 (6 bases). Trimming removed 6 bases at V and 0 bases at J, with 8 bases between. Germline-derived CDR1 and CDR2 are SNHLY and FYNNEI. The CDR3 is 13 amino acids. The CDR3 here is CASSRDYQETQYF. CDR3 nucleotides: TGTGCCAGCAGCCGGGACTACCAAGAGACCCAGTACTTC.

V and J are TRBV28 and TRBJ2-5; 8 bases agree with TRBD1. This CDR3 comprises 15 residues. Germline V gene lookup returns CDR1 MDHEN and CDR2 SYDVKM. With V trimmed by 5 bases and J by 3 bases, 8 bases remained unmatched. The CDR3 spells CASSDHGQGKETQYF. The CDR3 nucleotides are TGTGCCAGCAGTGATCACGGACAGGGAAAAGAGACCCAGTACTTC.

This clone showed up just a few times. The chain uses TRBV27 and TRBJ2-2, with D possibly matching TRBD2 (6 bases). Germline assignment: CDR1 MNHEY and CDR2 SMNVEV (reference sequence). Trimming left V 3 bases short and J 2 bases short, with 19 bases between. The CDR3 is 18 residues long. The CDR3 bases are TGTGCCAGCAGTTTTCGACTAGACAGCACGAAAAACACCGGGGAGCTGTTTTTT. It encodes CASSFRLDSTKNTGELFF.

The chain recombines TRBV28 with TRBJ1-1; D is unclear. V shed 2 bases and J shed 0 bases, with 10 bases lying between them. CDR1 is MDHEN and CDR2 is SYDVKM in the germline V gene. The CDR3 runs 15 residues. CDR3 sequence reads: CASSLNEIMNTEAFF. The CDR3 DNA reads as TGTGCCAGCAGTTTAAATGAGATCATGAACACTGAAGCTTTCTTT.

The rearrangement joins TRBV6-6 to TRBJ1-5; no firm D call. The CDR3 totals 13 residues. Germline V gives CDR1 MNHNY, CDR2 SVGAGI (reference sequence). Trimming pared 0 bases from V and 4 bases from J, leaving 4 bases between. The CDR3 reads CASSYSKNQPQHF. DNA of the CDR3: TGTGCCAGCAGTTACTCGAAAAATCAGCCCCAGCATTTT.

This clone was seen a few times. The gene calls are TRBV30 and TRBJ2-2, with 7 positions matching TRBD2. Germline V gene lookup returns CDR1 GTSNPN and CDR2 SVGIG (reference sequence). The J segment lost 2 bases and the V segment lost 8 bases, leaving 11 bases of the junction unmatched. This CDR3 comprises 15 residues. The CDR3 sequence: CARGPTSLNTGELFF. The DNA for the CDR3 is TGTGCCCGCGGACCGACTAGCCTAAACACCGGGGAGCTGTTTTTT. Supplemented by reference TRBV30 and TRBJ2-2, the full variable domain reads SQTIHQWPATLVQPVGSPLSLECTVEGTSNPNLYWYRQAAGRGLQLLFYSVGIGQISSEVPQNLSASRPQDRQFILSSKKLLLSDSGFYLCARGPTSLNTGELFFGEGSRLTVL.

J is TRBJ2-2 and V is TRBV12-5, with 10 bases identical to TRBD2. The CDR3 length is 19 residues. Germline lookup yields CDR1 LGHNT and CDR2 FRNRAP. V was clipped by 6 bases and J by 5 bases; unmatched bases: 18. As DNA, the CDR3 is TGTGCTAGTGGCCGATTAGGTGTGCTAGCGGGAGAATATACCGGGGAGCTGTTTTTT. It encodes CASGRLGVLAGEYTGELFF.

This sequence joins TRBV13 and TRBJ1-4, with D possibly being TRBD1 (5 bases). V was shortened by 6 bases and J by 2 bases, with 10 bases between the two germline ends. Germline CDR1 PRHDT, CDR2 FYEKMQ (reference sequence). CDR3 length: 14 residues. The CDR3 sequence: CASSPGTTNEKLFF. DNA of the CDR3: TGTGCCAGCAGTCCCGGGACGACTAATGAAAAACTGTTTTTT.

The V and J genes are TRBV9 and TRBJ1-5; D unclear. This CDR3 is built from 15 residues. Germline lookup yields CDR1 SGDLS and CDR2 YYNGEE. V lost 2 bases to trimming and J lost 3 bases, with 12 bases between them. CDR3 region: CASSVSWQANQPQHF. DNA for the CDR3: TGTGCCAGCAGCGTCTCGTGGCAGGCCAATCAGCCCCAGCATTTT.

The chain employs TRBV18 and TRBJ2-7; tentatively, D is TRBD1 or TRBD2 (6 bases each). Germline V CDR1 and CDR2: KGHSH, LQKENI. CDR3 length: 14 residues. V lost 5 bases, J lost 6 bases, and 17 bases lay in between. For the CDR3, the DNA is TGTGCCAGCTCAACAAGACAGGAGGGCTCCGAGCAGTACTTC. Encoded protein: CASSTRQEGSEQYF.

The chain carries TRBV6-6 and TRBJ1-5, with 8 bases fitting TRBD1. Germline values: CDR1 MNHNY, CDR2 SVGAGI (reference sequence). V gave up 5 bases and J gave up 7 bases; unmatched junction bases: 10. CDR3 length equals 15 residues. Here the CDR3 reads CASSPDRGIGQPQHF. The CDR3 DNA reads TGTGCCAGCAGTCCCGACAGGGGAATCGGACAGCCCCAGCATTTT.

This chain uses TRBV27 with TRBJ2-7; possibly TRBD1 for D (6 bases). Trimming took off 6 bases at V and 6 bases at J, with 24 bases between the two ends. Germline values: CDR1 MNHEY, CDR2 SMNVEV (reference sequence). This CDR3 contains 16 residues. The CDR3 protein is CASSPRGGTVGGEQYF. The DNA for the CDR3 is TGTGCCAGCAGCCCCAGGGGTGGAACGGTCGGTGGCGAGCAGTACTTC.

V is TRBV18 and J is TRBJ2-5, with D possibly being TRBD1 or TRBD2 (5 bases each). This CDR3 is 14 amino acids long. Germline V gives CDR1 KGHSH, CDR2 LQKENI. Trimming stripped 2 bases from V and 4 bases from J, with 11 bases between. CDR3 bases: TGTGCCAGCTCACCAATGGGGGTTCGAGAGACCCAGTACTTC. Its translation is CASSPMGVRETQYF.

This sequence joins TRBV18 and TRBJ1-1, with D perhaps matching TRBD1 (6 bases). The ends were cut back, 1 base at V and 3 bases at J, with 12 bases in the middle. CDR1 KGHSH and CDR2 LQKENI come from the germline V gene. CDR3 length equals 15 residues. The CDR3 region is CASSPRVGGDTEAFF. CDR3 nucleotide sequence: TGTGCCAGCTCACCACGAGTAGGGGGTGACACTGAAGCTTTCTTT.

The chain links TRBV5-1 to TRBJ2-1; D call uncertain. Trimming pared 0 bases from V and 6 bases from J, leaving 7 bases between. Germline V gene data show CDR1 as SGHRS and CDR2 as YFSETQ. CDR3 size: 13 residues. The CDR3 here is CASSLGAPNEQFF. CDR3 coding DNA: TGCGCCAGCAGCTTGGGAGCACCCAATGAGCAGTTCTTC.

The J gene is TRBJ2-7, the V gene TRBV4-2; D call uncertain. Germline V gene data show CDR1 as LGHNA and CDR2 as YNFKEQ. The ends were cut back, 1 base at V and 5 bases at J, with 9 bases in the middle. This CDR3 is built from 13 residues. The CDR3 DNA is TGTGCCAGCAGCCAAGGGTCAGTCGACGAGCAGTACTTC. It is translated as CASSQGSVDEQYF.

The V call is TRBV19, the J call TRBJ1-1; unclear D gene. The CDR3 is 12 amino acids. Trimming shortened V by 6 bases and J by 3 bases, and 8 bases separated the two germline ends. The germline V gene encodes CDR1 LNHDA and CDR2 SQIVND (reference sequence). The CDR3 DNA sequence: TGTGCCAGTAGCGGCACCTACACTGAAGCTTTCTTT. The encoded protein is CASSGTYTEAFF.

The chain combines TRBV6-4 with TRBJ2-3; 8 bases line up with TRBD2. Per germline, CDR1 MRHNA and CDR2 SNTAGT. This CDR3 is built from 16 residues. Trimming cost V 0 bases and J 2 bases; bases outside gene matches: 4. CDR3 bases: TGTGCCAGCAGTGACTCGGCGGGGGGCGCCACAGATACGCAGTATTTT. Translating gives CASSDSAGGATDTQYF.

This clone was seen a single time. The CDR3 spells CASSMDRANYGYTF. The CDR3 nucleotides are TGTGCCAGCAGCATGGACCGAGCTAACTATGGCTACACCTTC. This rearrangement joins TRBV7-9 to TRBJ1-2; D not certain. The V end was cut by 5 bases, the J end by 0 bases, with 10 bases between. Germline V gives CDR1 SEHNR, CDR2 FQNEAQ (reference sequence). The CDR3 has 14 amino acids.

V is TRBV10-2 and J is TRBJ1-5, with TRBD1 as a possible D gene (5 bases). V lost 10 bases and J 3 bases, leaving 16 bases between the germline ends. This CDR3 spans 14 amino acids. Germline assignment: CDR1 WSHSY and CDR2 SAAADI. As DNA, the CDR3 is TGCGCCACCGGCGGGAGCGGGGCCAATCAGCCCCAGCATTTT. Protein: CATGGSGANQPQHF.

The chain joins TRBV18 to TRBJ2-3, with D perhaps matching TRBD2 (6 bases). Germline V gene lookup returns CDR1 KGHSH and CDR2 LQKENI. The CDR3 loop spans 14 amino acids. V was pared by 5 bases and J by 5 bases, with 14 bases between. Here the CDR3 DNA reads TGTGCCAGCTCAACTCACGGGGGTCAAGATACGCAGTATTTT. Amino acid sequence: CASSTHGGQDTQYF.

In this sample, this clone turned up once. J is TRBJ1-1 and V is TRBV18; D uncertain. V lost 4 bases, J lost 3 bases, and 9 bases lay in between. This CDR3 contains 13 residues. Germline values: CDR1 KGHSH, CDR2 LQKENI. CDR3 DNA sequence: TGTGCCAGCTCACGGGAAGGGTACACTGAAGCTTTCTTT. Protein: CASSREGYTEAFF.

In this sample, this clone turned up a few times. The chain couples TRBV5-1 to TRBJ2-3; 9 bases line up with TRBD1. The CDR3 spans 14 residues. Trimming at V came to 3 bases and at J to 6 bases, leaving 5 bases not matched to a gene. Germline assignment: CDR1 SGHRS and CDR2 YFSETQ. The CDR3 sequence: CASSSGQGLDTQYF. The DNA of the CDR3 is TGCGCCAGCAGCTCGGGACAGGGCTTGGATACGCAGTATTTT. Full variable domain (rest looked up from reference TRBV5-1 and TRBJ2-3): KAGVTQTPRYLIKTRGQQVTLSCSPISGHRSVSWYQQTPGQGLQFLFEYFSETQRNKGNFPGRFSGRQFSNSRSEMNVSTLELGDSALYLCASSSGQGLDTQYFGPGTRLTVL.

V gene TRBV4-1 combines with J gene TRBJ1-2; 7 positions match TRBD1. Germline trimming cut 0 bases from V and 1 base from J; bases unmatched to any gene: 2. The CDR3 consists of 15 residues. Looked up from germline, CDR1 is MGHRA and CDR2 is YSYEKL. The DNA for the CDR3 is TGCGCCAGCAGCCAAGATAGGGACAGTAACTATGGCTACACCTTC. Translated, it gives CASSQDRDSNYGYTF.

CDR3 in DNA: TGTGCCAGCAGCTTAGTACAGGGGGGAGGCACTGAAGCTTTCTTT. Translated: CASSLVQGGGTEAFF. The V call is TRBV11-2, the J call TRBJ1-1; 8 bases line up with TRBD1. The germline V gene encodes CDR1 SGHAT and CDR2 FQNNGV. The CDR3 is made up of 15 amino acids. V shed 1 base and J 4 bases; nucleotides not matched to a gene: 5.